This T cell receptor (beta chain) came from a study of T cells after yellow fever vaccination. TCRdb ran MiXCR on the 5' RACE reads and lists one entry per CDR3 protein. The sample has 130,000 or so distinct CDR3 sequences, roughly 15% seen once. The germline gives CDR1 SGHRS, CDR2 YFSETQ. The CDR3 is made up of 12 amino acids. This TCR came from a man between 18 and 35 years old who received the YFV17D yellow fever vaccine. J is TRBJ2-5 and V is TRBV5-1; tentatively, D is TRBD2 (5 bases). Source: CD8+ T cells sorted from PBMCs, taken 5 days after the yellow fever booster vaccination. CDR3 sequence reads: CASGLNQETQYF. CDR3 DNA sequence: TGCGCGAGCGGACTTAACCAAGAGACCCAGTACTTC.